The next 6 T cell receptor beta chains were all read from a single sample in a study of T-cell reconstitution after alpha-beta-depleted transplantation in children. Researchers prepared the TCRbeta library using unique molecular identifiers, the study reports. From the PCR reads, TCRdb called clonotypes with MiXCR, one entry per CDR3 protein. The sample lists 250,000 to 350,000 distinct CDR3 sequences; over 20% were seen once. Sequencing used PBMCs, mostly from graft donor cells, obtained 180 days after TCRalphabeta/CD19-depleted stem cell transplant. The source is a male patient between 5 and 17 years old who had a stem cell transplant for acute lymphoblastic leukemia, so the T cells may come from the graft donor.

The chain carries TRBV25-1 and TRBJ2-7; 9 positions agree with TRBD1. J gave up 4 bases and V 6 bases, and 4 bases lay outside the gene matches. The CDR3 is made up of 13 amino acids. Germline V gene sequence: CDR1 MGHDK, CDR2 SYGVNS. CDR3 nucleotide sequence: TGTGCCAGCAGACAGGGGGCGGGTTACGAGCAGTACTTC. It yields the protein CASRQGAGYEQYF.

This chain uses TRBV4-1 with TRBJ1-1; D is unresolved. The CDR3 totals 16 residues. CDR1 is MGHRA and CDR2 is YSYEKL in the germline V gene. Trimming removed 0 bases from V and 2 bases from J, with 13 bases in between. The CDR3 nucleotides read TGCGCCAGCAGCCAAGATTACGGGGAGATTAACACTGAAGCTTTCTTT. This sequence encodes CASSQDYGEINTEAFF.

V gene TRBV18 combines with J gene TRBJ2-1; TRBD2 might be the D (6 bases). Germline CDR1 KGHSH, CDR2 LQKENI. The CDR3 is made up of 14 amino acids. V gave up 2 bases and J gave up 7 bases, with 12 bases separating them. CDR3 in amino acids: CASSPILAPNEQFF. DNA for the CDR3: TGTGCCAGCTCACCAATTCTAGCGCCGAATGAGCAGTTCTTC.

J is TRBJ2-3 and V is TRBV27; 7 bases map to TRBD2. With 4 bases clipped from V and 6 bases from J, the junction kept 7 bases outside the gene matches. CDR3 length: 14 amino acids. Germline assignment: CDR1 MNHEY and CDR2 SMNVEV (reference sequence). The CDR3 protein is CASSWWGSGDTQYF. The CDR3 coding sequence is TGTGCCAGCAGTTGGTGGGGTAGCGGGGATACGCAGTATTTT.

Only a few counts were recorded for this clonotype. V usage is TRBV5-1 and J usage is TRBJ2-1; D assignment may be TRBD1 or TRBD2 (5 bases each). The germline V gene encodes CDR1 SGHRS and CDR2 YFSETQ. With 4 bases removed from V and 4 bases from J, the gap between germline ends came to 12 bases. This CDR3 comprises 14 residues. The CDR3 DNA is TGCGCCAGCAGCATCCGGGACCTTTACAATGAGCAGTTCTTC. It encodes CASSIRDLYNEQFF. The variable domain in full, with the rest retrieved from reference TRBV5-1 and TRBJ2-1, is KAGVTQTPRYLIKTRGQQVTLSCSPISGHRSVSWYQQTPGQGLQFLFEYFSETQRNKGNFPGRFSGRQFSNSRSEMNVSTLELGDSALYLCASSIRDLYNEQFFGPGTRLTVL.

This clonotype occurred a few times. The J gene is TRBJ1-6, the V gene TRBV12-3 or TRBV12-4, with a tentative D call TRBD1 (5 bases). CDR3 length: 14 residues. V was shortened by 5 bases and J by 7 bases, with 12 bases between the two germline ends. In nucleotides, the CDR3 is TGTGCCAGCAGTCTAGGGGCAATAAATTCACCCCTCCACTTT. It yields the protein CASSLGAINSPLHF.